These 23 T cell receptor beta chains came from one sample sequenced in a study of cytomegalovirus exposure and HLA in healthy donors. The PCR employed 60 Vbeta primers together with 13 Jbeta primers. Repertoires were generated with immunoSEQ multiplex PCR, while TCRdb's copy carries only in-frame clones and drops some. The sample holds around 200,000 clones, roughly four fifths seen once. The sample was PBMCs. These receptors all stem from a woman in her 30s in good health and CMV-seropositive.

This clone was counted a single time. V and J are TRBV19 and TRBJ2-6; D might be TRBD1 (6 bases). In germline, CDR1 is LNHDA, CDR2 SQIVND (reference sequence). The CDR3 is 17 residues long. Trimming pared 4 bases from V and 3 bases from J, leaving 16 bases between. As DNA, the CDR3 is TGTGCCAGTAGTAGAACCCTGACAGGTCGTGGGGCCAACGTCCTGACTTTC. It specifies CASSRTLTGRGANVLTF.

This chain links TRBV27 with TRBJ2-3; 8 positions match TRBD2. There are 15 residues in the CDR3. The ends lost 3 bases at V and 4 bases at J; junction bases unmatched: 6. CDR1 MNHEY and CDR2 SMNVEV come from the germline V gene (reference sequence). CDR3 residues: CASSFPGGGADTQYF. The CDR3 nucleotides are TGTGCCAGCAGTTTCCCGGGAGGGGGGGCAGATACGCAGTATTTT.

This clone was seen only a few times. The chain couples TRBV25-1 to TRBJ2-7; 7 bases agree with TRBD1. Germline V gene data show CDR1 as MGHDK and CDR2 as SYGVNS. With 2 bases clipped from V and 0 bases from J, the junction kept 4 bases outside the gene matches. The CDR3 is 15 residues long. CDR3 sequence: CASSERGDSSYEQYF. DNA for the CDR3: TGTGCCAGCAGTGAACGAGGGGACAGCTCCTACGAGCAGTACTTC.

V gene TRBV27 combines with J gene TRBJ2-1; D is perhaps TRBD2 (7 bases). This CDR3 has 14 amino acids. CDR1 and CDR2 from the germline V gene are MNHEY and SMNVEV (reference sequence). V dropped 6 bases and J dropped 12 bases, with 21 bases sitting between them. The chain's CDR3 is CASSLGGERRLQFF. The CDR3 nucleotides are TGTGCCAGCAGCTTAGGGGGGGAACGGCGGCTGCAGTTCTTC.

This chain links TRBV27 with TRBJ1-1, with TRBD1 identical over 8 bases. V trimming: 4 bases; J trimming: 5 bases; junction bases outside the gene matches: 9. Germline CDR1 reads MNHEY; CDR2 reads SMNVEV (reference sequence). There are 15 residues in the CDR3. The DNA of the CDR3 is TGTGCCAGCAGTTCGTATAGGACAGGGCTAACTGAAGCTTTCTTT. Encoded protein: CASSSYRTGLTEAFF.

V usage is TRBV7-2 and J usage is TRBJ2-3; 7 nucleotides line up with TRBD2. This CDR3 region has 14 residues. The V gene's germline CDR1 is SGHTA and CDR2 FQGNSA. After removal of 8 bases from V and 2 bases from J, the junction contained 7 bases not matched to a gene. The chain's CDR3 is CASRRGVATDTQYF. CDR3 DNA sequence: TGTGCCAGCCGTCGGGGGGTGGCCACAGATACGCAGTATTTT.

CDR3 loop: CASSPGVRQGSYEQYF. The DNA for the CDR3 is TGTGCCAGCAGCCCCGGTGTGCGACAGGGTTCCTACGAGCAGTACTTC. V is TRBV5-4 and J is TRBJ2-7; 7 nucleotides match TRBD1. Germline CDR1 and CDR2: SGHNT and YYREEE (reference sequence). The V and J ends lost 4 bases and 1 base, in that order; junction bases with no gene match: 11. The CDR3 spans 16 residues. Filled out from reference TRBV5-4 and TRBJ2-7, the complete variable domain reads ETGVTQSPTHLIKTRGQQVTLRCSSQSGHNTVSWYQQALGQGPQFIFQYYREEENGRGNFPPRFSGLQFPNYSSELNVNALELDDSALYLCASSPGVRQGSYEQYFGPGTRLTVT.

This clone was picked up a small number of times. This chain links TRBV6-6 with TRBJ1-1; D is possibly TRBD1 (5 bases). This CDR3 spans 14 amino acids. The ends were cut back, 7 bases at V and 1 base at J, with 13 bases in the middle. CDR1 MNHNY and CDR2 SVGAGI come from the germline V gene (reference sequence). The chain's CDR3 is CASTPGGTNTEAFF. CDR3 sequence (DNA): TGTGCCAGCACCCCCGGGGGGACGAACACTGAAGCTTTCTTT.

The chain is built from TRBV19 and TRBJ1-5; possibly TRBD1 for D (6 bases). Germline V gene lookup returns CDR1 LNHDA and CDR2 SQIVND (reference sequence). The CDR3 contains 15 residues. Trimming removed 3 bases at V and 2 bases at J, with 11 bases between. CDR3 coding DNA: TGTGCCAGTAGTATTCGGGGGGCCGGCAATCAGCCCCAGCATTTT. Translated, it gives CASSIRGAGNQPQHF.

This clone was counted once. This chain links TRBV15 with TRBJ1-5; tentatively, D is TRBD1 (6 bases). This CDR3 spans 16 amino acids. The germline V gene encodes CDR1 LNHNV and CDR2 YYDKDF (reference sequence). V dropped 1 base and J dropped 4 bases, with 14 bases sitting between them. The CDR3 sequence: CATSRGSGTRNQPQHF. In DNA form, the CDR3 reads TGTGCCACCAGCAGAGGGTCCGGGACAAGAAATCAGCCCCAGCATTTT.

The chain's CDR3 is CASSRAGMNTEAFF. DNA for the CDR3: TGTGCCAGCAGCCGGGCCGGGATGAACACTGAAGCTTTCTTT. This chain links TRBV14 with TRBJ1-1; D call uncertain. The germline V gene has CDR1 SGHDN and CDR2 FVKESK. V was shortened by 4 bases and J by 0 bases, with 9 bases between the two germline ends. The CDR3 runs 14 residues.

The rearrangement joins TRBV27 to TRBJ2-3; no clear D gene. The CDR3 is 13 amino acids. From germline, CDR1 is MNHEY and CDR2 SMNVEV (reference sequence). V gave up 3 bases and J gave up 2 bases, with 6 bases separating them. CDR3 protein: CASSFRATDTQYF. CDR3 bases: TGTGCCAGCAGTTTCCGCGCCACAGATACGCAGTATTTT.

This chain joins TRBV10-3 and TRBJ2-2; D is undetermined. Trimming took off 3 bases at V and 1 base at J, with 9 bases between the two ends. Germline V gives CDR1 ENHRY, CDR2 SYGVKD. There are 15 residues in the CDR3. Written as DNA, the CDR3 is TGTGCCATCAGTGACGAGCTCTTGAACACCGGGGAGCTGTTTTTT. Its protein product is CAISDELLNTGELFF.

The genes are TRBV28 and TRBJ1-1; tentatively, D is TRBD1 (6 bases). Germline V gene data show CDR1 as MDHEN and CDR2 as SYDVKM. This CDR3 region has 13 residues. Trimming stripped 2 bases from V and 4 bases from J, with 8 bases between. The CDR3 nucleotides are TGTGCCAGCAGTTTACAGGGGATCACTGAAGCTTTCTTT. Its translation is CASSLQGITEAFF.

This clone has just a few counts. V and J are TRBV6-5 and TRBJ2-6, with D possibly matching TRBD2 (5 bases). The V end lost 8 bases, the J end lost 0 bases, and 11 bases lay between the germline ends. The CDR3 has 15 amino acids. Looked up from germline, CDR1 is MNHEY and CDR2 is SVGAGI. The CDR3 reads CASGPRDSGANVLTF. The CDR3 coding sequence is TGTGCCAGCGGGCCCCGGGACTCTGGGGCCAACGTCCTGACTTTC.

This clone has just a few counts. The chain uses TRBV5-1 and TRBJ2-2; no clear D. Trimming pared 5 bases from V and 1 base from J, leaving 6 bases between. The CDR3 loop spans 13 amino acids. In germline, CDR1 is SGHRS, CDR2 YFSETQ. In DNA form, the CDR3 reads TGCGCCAGCAGTGGGCAGAACACCGGGGAGCTGTTTTTT. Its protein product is CASSGQNTGELFF.

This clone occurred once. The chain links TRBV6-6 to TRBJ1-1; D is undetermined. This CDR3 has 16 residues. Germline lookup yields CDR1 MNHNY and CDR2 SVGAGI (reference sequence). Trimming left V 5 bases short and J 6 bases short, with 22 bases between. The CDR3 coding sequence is TGTGCCAGCAGTCTTCGCGCTCCATTTCTCGGGGCTGAAGCTTTCTTT. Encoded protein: CASSLRAPFLGAEAFF.

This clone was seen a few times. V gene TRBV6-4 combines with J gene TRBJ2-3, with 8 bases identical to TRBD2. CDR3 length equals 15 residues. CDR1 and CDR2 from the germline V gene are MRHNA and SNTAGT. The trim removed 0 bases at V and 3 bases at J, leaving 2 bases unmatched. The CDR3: CASSDSPGGTDTQYF. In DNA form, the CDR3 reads TGTGCCAGCAGTGACTCCCCGGGGGGGACAGATACGCAGTATTTT.

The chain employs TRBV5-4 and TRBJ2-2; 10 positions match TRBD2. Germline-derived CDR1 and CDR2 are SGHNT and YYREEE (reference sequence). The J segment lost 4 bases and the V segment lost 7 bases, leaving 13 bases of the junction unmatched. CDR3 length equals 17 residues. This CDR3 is CASQASSGRAGTGELFF. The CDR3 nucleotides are TGTGCCAGCCAGGCGTCCAGCGGGAGGGCGGGCACCGGGGAGCTGTTTTTT.

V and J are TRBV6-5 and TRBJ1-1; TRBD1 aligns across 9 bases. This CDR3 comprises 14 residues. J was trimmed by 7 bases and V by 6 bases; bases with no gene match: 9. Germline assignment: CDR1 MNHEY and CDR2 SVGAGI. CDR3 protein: CASSHDRGYGEAFF. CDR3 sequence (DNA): TGTGCCAGCAGCCACGACAGGGGGTACGGTGAAGCTTTCTTT.

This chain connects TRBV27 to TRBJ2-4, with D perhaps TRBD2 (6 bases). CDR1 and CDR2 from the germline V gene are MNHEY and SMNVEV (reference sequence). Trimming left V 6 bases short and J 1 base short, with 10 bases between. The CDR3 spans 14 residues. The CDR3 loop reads CASRRAGAKNIQYF. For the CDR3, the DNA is TGTGCCAGCAGACGCGCGGGGGCCAAAAACATTCAGTACTTC.

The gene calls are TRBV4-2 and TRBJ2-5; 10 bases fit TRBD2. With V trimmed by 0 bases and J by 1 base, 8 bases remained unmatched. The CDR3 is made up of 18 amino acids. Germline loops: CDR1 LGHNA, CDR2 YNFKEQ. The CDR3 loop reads CASSQDGRTSGFQETQYF. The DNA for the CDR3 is TGTGCCAGCAGCCAAGACGGACGGACTAGCGGATTCCAAGAGACCCAGTACTTC.

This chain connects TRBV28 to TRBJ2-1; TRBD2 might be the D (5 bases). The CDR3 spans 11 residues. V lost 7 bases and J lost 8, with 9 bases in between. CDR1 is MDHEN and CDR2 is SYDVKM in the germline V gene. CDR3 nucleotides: TGTGCCAGCAATACGGGGTATGAGCAGTTCTTC. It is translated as CASNTGYEQFF.